These 27 T cell receptor beta chains share one sample of origin, sequenced in a study of CD8+CD57+ T cells in acquired aplastic anemia. For sequencing, patients were chosen who had shown expansion of CD8+CD57+ cells by flow cytometry. According to the study, genomic DNA was the template for TCR beta VDJ and CDR3 profiling. TCRdb re-called the reads with MiXCR, one entry per CDR3 protein. The sample carries about 200,000 distinct CDR3 sequences, 65% recorded once. Input material: sorted CD4+, CD8+, or CD8+CD57+ T cells (not recorded which) from PBMCs. These receptors came from a human donor with aplastic anemia.

The chain joins TRBV5-6 to TRBJ2-3; TRBD1 aligns across 10 bases. The CDR3 is 19 residues long. Germline values: CDR1 SGHDT, CDR2 YYEEEE. J gave up 1 base and V 4 bases, and 15 bases lay outside the gene matches. Here the CDR3 reads CASSPQGGTGVFGTDTQYF. DNA for the CDR3: TGTGCCAGCAGCCCCCAGGGGGGGACAGGGGTTTTTGGCACAGATACGCAGTATTTT.

A few counts support this clonotype. The chain combines TRBV10-3 with TRBJ2-7; TRBD2 agrees at 7 bases. This CDR3 is built from 14 residues. V dropped 0 bases and J dropped 7; count of bases not matched to a gene: 6. Germline CDR1 is ENHRY and CDR2 is SYGVKD. In DNA form, the CDR3 reads TGTGCCATCAGTGAGTCGGGAGGGGATCTTGAGCAGTACTTC. Its translation is CAISESGGDLEQYF.

As concerns this clonotype: A read error may produce the germline difference seen at one junction end. The chain has TRBV7-2 and TRBJ1-2; D is unclear. Germline loops: CDR1 SGHTA, CDR2 FQGNSA. The CDR3 covers 12 residues. CDR3 nucleotides: TGTGCCAGCAGCTTAAAGGGCTATGGCTACATCTTC. Amino acid sequence: CASSLKGYGYIF.

The chain employs TRBV5-4 and TRBJ1-2, with D unresolved. V lost 0 bases, J lost 5 bases, and 11 bases lay in between. Germline lookup yields CDR1 SGHNT and CDR2 YYREEE (reference sequence). CDR3 size: 14 residues. The CDR3 nucleotides are TGTGCCAGCAGCTTGGGATATCTGGGGTATGGCTACACCTTC. Amino acids: CASSLGYLGYGYTF.

The J gene is TRBJ2-7, the V gene TRBV20-1; possible D gene TRBD1, 6 bases. The CDR3 sequence is 16 residues long. Per germline, CDR1 DFQATT and CDR2 SNEGSKA (reference sequence). V gave up 3 bases and J gave up 4 bases, with 22 bases separating them. CDR3 sequence: CSASRISGTSGYEQYF. The CDR3 nucleotides read TGCAGTGCTAGCCGGATTTCCGGGACATCGGGGTACGAGCAGTACTTC.

CDR3 nucleotides: TGTGCCAGCGGCTACGGGTTGGGAGCCCTAGACAATGAGCAGTTCTTC. Translation gives CASGYGLGALDNEQFF. V gene TRBV7-8 combines with J gene TRBJ2-1; weak D call: TRBD2 (5 bases). Germline CDR1 is SGHVS and CDR2 is FQNEAQ. Trimming removed 8 bases from V and 5 bases from J, with 22 bases in between. The CDR3 totals 16 residues.

The gene calls are TRBV15 and TRBJ1-4; possible D gene TRBD1, 6 bases. The CDR3 length is 15 residues. Germline CDR1 and CDR2: LNHNV and YYDKDF (reference sequence). V lost 1 base to trimming and J lost 8 bases, with 14 bases between them. CDR3 residues: CATSRARGAGEKLFF. The CDR3 DNA is TGTGCCACCAGCAGAGCTCGGGGGGCAGGAGAAAAACTGTTTTTT. Looking up the rest from reference TRBV15 and TRBJ1-4 gives the full variable domain: DAMVIQNPRYQVTQFGKPVTLSCSQTLNHNVMYWYQQKSSQAPKLLFHYYDKDFNNEADTPDNFQSRRPNTSFCFLDIRSPGLGDTAMYLCATSRARGAGEKLFFGSGTQLSVL.

Only one count was recorded for this clonotype. Here the CDR3 reads CASSVETSGAYEQFF. The CDR3 coding sequence is TGTGCCAGCAGCGTAGAAACTAGCGGGGCCTATGAGCAGTTCTTC. This sequence joins TRBV7-9 and TRBJ2-1, with 10 nucleotides matching TRBD2. The V gene end was trimmed by 5 bases and the J gene end by 8 bases; junction bases not matched to a gene: 9. Germline V gene sequence: CDR1 SEHNR, CDR2 FQNEAQ (reference sequence). The CDR3 is made up of 15 amino acids.

The chain joins TRBV10-2 to TRBJ2-2; possible D gene TRBD1, 6 bases. Germline CDR1 is WSHSY and CDR2 is SAAADI. Trimming shortened V by 2 bases and J by 6 bases, and 13 bases separated the two germline ends. The CDR3 covers 15 residues. The CDR3 loop reads CASSERVRGSGELFF. The CDR3 DNA reads TGCGCCAGCAGTGAGAGGGTCAGGGGCTCCGGGGAGCTGTTTTTT.

The V gene is TRBV24-1, the J gene TRBJ2-3; 10 bases line up with TRBD1. J lost 2 bases, V lost 4 bases, and 2 bases had no gene match. The CDR3 is 15 amino acids. The germline V gene has CDR1 KGHDR and CDR2 SFDVKD. CDR3 bases: TGTGCCACCAGTGAGGGACAGGGGTTCACAGATACGCAGTATTTT. Translation: CATSEGQGFTDTQYF.

This chain links TRBV2 with TRBJ2-5, with 9 nucleotides matching TRBD1. The germline gives CDR1 SNHLY, CDR2 FYNNEI. J gave up 1 base and V 6 bases, and 15 bases lay outside the gene matches. There are 18 residues in the CDR3. CDR3 nucleotides: TGTGCCAGCAGCCAAGATCCAGGGACAGGGTTCGGCCAAGAGACCCAGTACTTC. This codes for CASSQDPGTGFGQETQYF.

This chain joins TRBV4-1 and TRBJ2-3; D is unresolved. V was trimmed by 5 bases and J by 1 base, leaving 13 bases between them. The CDR3 length is 15 residues. The germline V gene has CDR1 MGHRA and CDR2 YSYEKL. The CDR3 region has the DNA TGCGCCAGCAGCGAGGATCGGCTGGGCACAGATACGCAGTATTTT. It yields the protein CASSEDRLGTDTQYF.

This clonotype showed up many times. The V call is TRBV7-2, the J call TRBJ2-2, with a possible D match to TRBD2 (5 bases). The germline V gene has CDR1 SGHTA and CDR2 FQGNSA. This CDR3 has 19 amino acids. V lost 5 bases to trimming and J lost 3 bases, with 25 bases between them. The CDR3 DNA follows: TGTGCCAGCAGCCCCAATCGGGTCTGGGGTAGCGAGGACACCGGGGAGCTGTTTTTT. Its protein product is CASSPNRVWGSEDTGELFF.

The sample holds a few counts of this clonotype. The rearrangement uses TRBV19 and TRBJ1-5, with TRBD1 as a possible D gene (6 bases). This CDR3 spans 14 amino acids. The V gene's germline CDR1 is LNHDA and CDR2 SQIVND (reference sequence). Trimming took 7 bases from V and 3 from J, leaving 13 bases between them. The CDR3 nucleotides read TGTGCCAGTACCGTCAGGGGAATCAATCAGCCCCAGCATTTT. It encodes CASTVRGINQPQHF.

The chain recombines TRBV19 with TRBJ1-6; no clear D. This CDR3 contains 16 residues. V was trimmed by 6 bases and J by 9 bases, leaving 21 bases between them. The germline gives CDR1 LNHDA, CDR2 SQIVND (reference sequence). CDR3 in DNA: TGTGCCAGTAGAGAAACCCACCAGGAGGTGACTTCACCCCTCCACTTT. Its protein is CASRETHQEVTSPLHF.

In this sample, this clonotype turned up many times. V usage is TRBV4-1 and J usage is TRBJ1-1, with no clear D. Germline V gives CDR1 MGHRA, CDR2 YSYEKL. V was cut by 1 base and J by 4 bases, with 13 bases left in between. The CDR3 covers 15 residues. CDR3 protein: CASSQAPWALTEAFF. CDR3 DNA sequence: TGCGCCAGCAGCCAAGCCCCTTGGGCCCTCACTGAAGCTTTCTTT.

V is TRBV7-3 and J is TRBJ1-2; D gene unclear. V was clipped by 3 bases and J by 4 bases, with 12 bases between them. Per the germline V gene, CDR1 is SGHTA and CDR2 is FQGTGA. CDR3 size: 14 residues. The chain's CDR3 is CASSLASSSYGYTF. In DNA form, the CDR3 reads TGTGCCAGCAGCTTGGCCAGTTCTAGCTATGGCTACACCTTC.

This chain connects TRBV5-6 to TRBJ2-7; 11 nucleotides align to TRBD1. This CDR3 contains 15 residues. Unmatched junction bases numbered 4, after V lost 3 bases and J lost 2 bases. The germline V gene has CDR1 SGHDT and CDR2 YYEEEE. CDR3 coding DNA: TGTGCCAGCAGCTGGGACAGGGGGGGGACCTACGAGCAGTACTTC. It codes for CASSWDRGGTYEQYF.

The CDR3 protein is CASSVDSRNSPLHF. The CDR3, as DNA: TGTGCCAGCAGCGTCGACAGCCGCAATTCACCCCTCCACTTT. V gene TRBV9 combines with J gene TRBJ1-6; a possible D gene is TRBD1 (5 bases). The CDR3 is 14 amino acids. Trimming pared 2 bases from V and 7 bases from J, leaving 10 bases between. The germline V gene has CDR1 SGDLS and CDR2 YYNGEE.

This clonotype was seen a handful of times. The genes are TRBV2 and TRBJ1-2; 7 nucleotides align to TRBD1. The CDR3 is 14 amino acids. Per the germline V gene, CDR1 is SNHLY and CDR2 is FYNNEI. The trim removed 5 bases at V and 2 bases at J, leaving 5 bases unmatched. CDR3 DNA: TGTGCCAGCAGTCGGGACAGTGAAAACTATGGCTACACCTTC. As protein: CASSRDSENYGYTF.

This clonotype was detected once. This chain connects TRBV19 to TRBJ1-5; 8 bases line up with TRBD1. The CDR3 sequence is 16 residues long. The germline V gene encodes CDR1 LNHDA and CDR2 SQIVND (reference sequence). V was pared by 5 bases and J by 1 base, with 7 bases of the junction left unmatched. The CDR3 loop is CASSLDRGLSNQPQHF. The CDR3 bases are TGTGCCAGTAGTCTCGACAGGGGACTGAGCAATCAGCCCCAGCATTTT.

The gene calls are TRBV9 and TRBJ1-3, with TRBD1 identical over 7 bases. J lost 16 bases, V lost 2 bases, and 9 bases had no gene match. The length of the CDR3 is 12 residues. The germline V gene has CDR1 SGDLS and CDR2 YYNGEE. For the CDR3, the DNA is TGTGCCAGCAGCGTTCTAGACAGGGAACCGTATTTT. This codes for CASSVLDREPYF.

About this clonotype itself: At one end, the junction sequence differs from germline, possibly due to a read error. The chain has TRBV25-1 and TRBJ2-2; possibly TRBD2 for D (5 bases). The length of the CDR3 is 14 residues. The germline V gene has CDR1 MGHDK and CDR2 SYGVNS. CDR3 in amino acids: CASSQTACTGELLF. As DNA, the CDR3 is TGTGCCAGCAGCCAGACGGCGTGCACCGGGGAGCTGCTTTTT.

This clonotype is a singleton in its sample. The chain joins TRBV15 to TRBJ2-3; D gene ambiguous. The CDR3 runs 17 residues. Germline V CDR1 and CDR2: LNHNV, YYDKDF (reference sequence). V lost 0 bases and J lost 0, with 13 bases in between. This CDR3 reads CATSRDQTGRSTDTQYF. DNA for the CDR3: TGTGCCACCAGCAGAGATCAGACCGGGCGGAGCACAGATACGCAGTATTTT.

The V call is TRBV11-3, the J call TRBJ1-5; D may be TRBD1 (5 bases). Germline V gives CDR1 SGHNT, CDR2 YENEEA. Trimming pared 1 base from V and 6 bases from J, leaving 13 bases between. CDR3 length equals 15 residues. The DNA for the CDR3 is TGTGCCAGCAGCTTAGTATCTCAGGGCGGTCAGCCCCAGCATTTT. This encodes CASSLVSQGGQPQHF. Complete variable domain (other parts from reference TRBV11-3 and TRBJ1-5): EAGVVQSPRYKIIEKKQPVAFWCNPISGHNTLYWYLQNLGQGPELLIRYENEEAVDDSQLPKDRFSAERLKGVDSTLKIQPAELGDSAVYLCASSLVSQGGQPQHFGDGTRLSIL.

The gene calls are TRBV20-1 and TRBJ2-1; 9 bases match TRBD2. V trimming: 3 bases; J trimming: 15 bases; junction bases outside the gene matches: 9. CDR1 and CDR2 (germline): DFQATT, SNEGSKA (reference sequence). This CDR3 is built from 12 residues. CDR3: CSARSSGGTTFF. The CDR3 bases are TGCAGTGCTAGGAGTAGCGGGGGAACTACGTTCTTC.

The chain employs TRBV12-3 or TRBV12-4 and TRBJ2-7; the D gene is possibly TRBD1 (6 bases). There are 12 residues in the CDR3. V gave up 8 bases and J gave up 7 bases, with 15 bases separating them. As DNA, the CDR3 is TGTGCCAGCTGGACAGCCTTGGGGGAGCAGTACTTC. Encoded protein: CASWTALGEQYF.